The clone carrying this T cell receptor beta chain was recorded many times. Its antigen remains unidentified. This sample was included in a study of T-cell reconstitution after alpha-beta-depleted transplantation in children. Study-wide findings and caveats: Recipient T cells and thymic progenitors that survived were the source of the high TCRbeta diversity seen at day 60 in some patients. Reportedly, roughly two months post-transplant, alpha-beta T cells arose from several hundred expanded graft clones. Most T-cell counts and diversity one year after the transplant came from T cells that were newly produced.

This sample's TCRbeta library carried unique molecular identifier barcodes. From the PCR reads, TCRdb called clonotypes with MiXCR, one entry per CDR3 protein. The table lists almost 500,000 distinct CDR3 sequences, about 10% of them singletons. The CDR3 contains 15 residues. Unmatched junction bases numbered 10, after V lost 9 bases and J lost 10 bases. The germline V gene has CDR1 KGHDR and CDR2 SFDVKD. The chain employs TRBV24-1 and TRBJ2-1; TRBD2 matches at 14 bases. This material consisted of PBMCs, taken before TCRalphabeta/CD19-depleted stem cell transplant. This clonotype was obtained from a child younger than 10 with inherited bone marrow failure, due to receive a stem cell transplant. The CDR3 bases are TGTGCCACCGCACCCGGGACTAGCGGGAGTCCGGAGCAGTTCTTC. Its translation: CATAPGTSGSPEQFF.